This T cell receptor beta chain was obtained from a study of shared clonotypes between healthy human individuals. This CDR3 spans 13 amino acids. V trimming: 4 bases; J trimming: 4 bases; junction bases outside the gene matches: 1. CDR1 SNHLY and CDR2 FYNNEI come from the germline V gene. Over several immunoSEQ plates, each subset's genomic DNA was distributed in even portions. The unsorted PBMC replicate PCRs were performed with roughly 300 ng DNA, tens of thousands of T cell genomes. PBMC DNA, left unsorted, was sequenced on ten immunoSEQ deep assay plates. Clones were read by immunoSEQ multiplex PCR, and TCRdb kept only the in-frame ones, dropping some. The sample includes 450,000 to 500,000 clones, about 84% of them seen just once.

The sample was PBMCs. The sequence came from a woman aged 40 to 55 in good health. Some clones in this sample may be carry-over from other donors' samples. The chain recombines TRBV2 with TRBJ2-3; 8 bases are shared with TRBD2. The CDR3 region has the DNA TGTGCCAGCAGTGCGGGAGGGGCAGATACGCAGTATTTT. This translates into CASSAGGADTQYF.